This entry concerns a single T cell receptor beta chain. In germline, CDR1 is LNHDA, CDR2 SQIVND (reference sequence). V was cut by 3 bases and J by 5 bases, with 8 bases left in between. The CDR3 has 12 amino acids. These data are taken from a study of blood T cell repertoires in COVID-19. Study-wide background: Acute and convalescent COVID-19 samples came from the United States, Italy and Spain. T cells, B-cell-depleted T cells, or PBMCs supplied cDNA or gDNA.

As handled by the study authors: Reference gene primer amplification gave estimated nucleated cell counts. Clones were sequenced by immunoSEQ multiplex PCR, and TCRdb holds only the in-frame ones, with some missing. That table gives V, J and clone size, and the DNA gave D and trimming. The data contain about 150,000 clones, roughly 84% of them singletons. Up to 2 weeks before entering the study, exposed participants had met a COVID-19 case. This clonotype was sampled from an older man who had been exposed to COVID-19. What was sequenced was PBMCs or T cells enriched from blood (not recorded which). This chain uses TRBV19 with TRBJ2-7; no reliable D call. The CDR3 bases are TGTGCCAGTAGTATGTTCAGTAACGAGCAGTACTTC. It encodes CASSMFSNEQYF.